The T cell receptor beta chain described here comes from a study of T cells after yellow fever vaccination. Whole-study results and caveats: A limited proportion of clonotypes was detected within both the CD4 and CD8 compartments. In post-booster samples, most primary-vaccination clones reappeared (about 97% CD4, nearly 90% CD8). Peaking on day 5 versus 15, the secondary response was faster but weaker.

CDR1 is SEHNR, CDR2 FQNEAQ, per germline (reference sequence). Trimming stripped 5 bases from V and 3 bases from J, with 13 bases between. CDR3 length equals 14 residues. The 5'RACE template-switching step produced TCR cDNA and added a universal primer site and UMIs. TCRdb analysed the 5' RACE reads with MiXCR anew, one entry per CDR3 protein. There are a few hundred thousand distinct CDR3 sequences in the sample; roughly 8.6% occur only once, and approximately 18% lies in the top ten. Of note for this clonotype: Its antigen is unknown.

This chain joins TRBV7-9 and TRBJ1-1, with D possibly matching TRBD1 (5 bases). This TCR derives from a man aged 18 to 29 who received the YFV17D yellow fever vaccine. The sequenced sample was PBMCs, obtained roughly 45 days after the first yellow fever vaccination. CDR3 bases: TGTGCCAGCAGCCCCGGAGGGACCGACACTGAAGCTTTCTTT. It specifies CASSPGGTDTEAFF.